This TCR beta chain was recorded in a study of CD8 T cells in Susac syndrome (dated by TCRdb to between 2017 and 2020). Study-wide context: Repertoire sequencing was used to test whether CD8+ T cell activation and differentiation in Susac syndrome was antigen driven. General study outcomes and caveats: The TCR sequencing and HLA analysis was acknowledged to have included a relatively small number of individuals.

Including cysteine and phenylalanine, the CDR3 has 16 amino acids. The only DNA kept is the CDR3, 48 bases in frame from the first base. Trimmed from V: 5 bases; trimmed from J: 4 bases; junction bases lacking a gene match: 8. For CDR1 and CDR2, the germline V gene lists SGHTA and FQGNSA. Peripheral blood CD8+ and CD4+ T cells from healthy donors, Susac syndrome patients and multiple sclerosis patients were profiled using high-throughput TCR beta sequencing. Healthy donors were included as age- and sex-matched controls. CD8+ TEMRA cells were enriched by FACS, while bulk CD8+ and CD4+ T cells were purified by magnetic negative isolation. Blood was drawn into EDTA tubes, processed within 24 hours, and PBMCs were isolated by density gradient centrifugation. PBMCs destined for TCR sequencing were cryopreserved in liquid nitrogen and later thawed in a 37 °C water bath. A purity of at least 90% was achieved for sorted or isolated CD4+, CD8+ and CD8+ TEMRA cells.

RNA was extracted with the RNeasy kit and about 0.5 to 1 ug was reverse transcribed using random hexamers. The immunoSEQ multiplex PCR assay, which covers 54 Vbeta and 13 Jbeta segments, was used to amplify TCR beta CDR3 regions. To correct PCR amplification bias, a synthetic template baseline was used for both primer optimization and computational correction. In the authors' own workflow: Reads were annotated to V, D and J genes according to IMGT and were analyzed with immunoSEQ Analyzer, with only productive sequences retained. To calculate clonality, Shannon entropy was normalized by log2 of the number of productive unique sequences and then subtracted from one. Public and private clones were assessed among the 100 most prevalent clones of each patient and control. Clones were defined as Susac-specific if absent from the healthy and MS cohorts, from some 1,000 published viral clones and from other ImmuneACCESS disease sequences. The public reads were run again by TCRdb, first through fastp at Q25 and then through MiXCR, and only productive beta chains were kept. When rows share a CDR3 protein, they turn into one entry using the most common DNA and genes. These V and J calls rely on TCRdb rather than the paper's analysis. The sample records approximately 120,000 distinct CDR3 sequences, around 95% of which are singletons. The ten most abundant clones make up roughly 0.08% of the sample.

Notes on this clonotype: The antigen it binds to is not known. The input lacks base qualities; no much larger clone sits a single base away.

This clonotype originated in a human donor in good health. This chain is built from TRBV7-2 and TRBJ2-7, and TRBD2 matches 13 of the central bases. The sequenced sample consisted of CD4+ T cells from PBMCs. The DNA sequence is TGTGCCAGCAGCCTGCGGACTAGCGGGAGTAAATACGAGCAGTACTTC. Translation gives CASSLRTSGSKYEQYF.